A selection of T cell receptor beta chains follows, all from one sample in a study of blood T cell repertoires in COVID-19. Sequencing was performed with immunoSEQ multiplex PCR; in TCRdb, only in-frame clones are kept and a portion is missing. The repertoire holds 450,000 or so clones, with roughly 89% as singletons. The source material was peripheral blood. The receptors were sampled from a man aged 18 to 30 with COVID-19, enrolled during active disease. CDR3s include the opening cysteine and the closing phenylalanine or tryptophan. The order of the fields is clone size, D gene, J gene, V gene, CDR3 DNA, CDR3 protein. D genes are given only for firm matches. A clone size is listed for some rows: how often the clone was seen (once, few, many), or a class if it is expanded.

size: NA
D: TRBD1
J: TRBJ1-3
V: TRBV7-2
DNA: TGTGCCAGCAGCTTAGATAGGACAGGGTCTGGAAACACCATATATTTT
CDR3: CASSLDRTGSGNTIYF

size: NA
D: TRBD1
J: TRBJ1-6
V: TRBV28
DNA: TGTGCCAGCAGCTTCCATGGGCCAGCCAGGGGGTCGGCCCTCCACTTT
CDR3: CASSFHGPARGSALHF

size: NA
D: NA
J: TRBJ1-5
V: TRBV28
DNA: TGTGCCAGCAGTTCCGCTAGGGGGAATCAGCCCCAGCATTTT
CDR3: CASSSARGNQPQHF

size: NA
D: NA
J: TRBJ1-4
V: TRBV9
DNA: TGTGCCAGCAGCCGACAGGCAACTAATGAAAAACTGTTTTTT
CDR3: CASSRQATNEKLFF

size: NA
D: TRBD1
J: TRBJ1-1
V: TRBV27
DNA: TGTGCCAGCGCCTCAGGGGGCGCGTTTTCTGAAGCTTTCTTT
CDR3: CASASGGAFSEAFF

size: NA
D: TRBD1
J: TRBJ2-7
V: TRBV24-1
DNA: TGTGCCACCAGTGACCGCCCCGGACAGGCTTTCTACGAGCAGTACTTC
CDR3: CATSDRPGQAFYEQYF

size: few
D: NA
J: TRBJ1-1
V: TRBV24-1
DNA: TGTGCCACCAGTGATCCCGCGGCGGGGAACACTGAAGCTTTCTTT
CDR3: CATSDPAAGNTEAFF

size: NA
D: TRBD2
J: TRBJ2-1
V: TRBV11-3
DNA: TGTGCCAGCAGCTTAGACCTAGCGGGAGTAAGGGAGCAGTTCTTC
CDR3: CASSLDLAGVREQFF

size: NA
D: NA
J: TRBJ2-4
V: TRBV14
DNA: TGTGCCAGCAGCCAAGTGCAGGCACGGGGCATTCAGTACTTC
CDR3: CASSQVQARGIQYF

size: NA
D: NA
J: TRBJ1-2
V: TRBV7-3
DNA: TGTGCCAGCAGCTACGGGTTGGCAGAGGGTGACTACACCTTC
CDR3: CASSYGLAEGDYTF

size: NA
D: TRBD1
J: TRBJ2-5
V: TRBV19
DNA: TGTGCCAGTAGTTCTCGGACAGGGGCAGAGACCCAGTACTTC
CDR3: CASSSRTGAETQYF

size: few
D: TRBD1
J: TRBJ1-5
V: TRBV19
DNA: TGTGCCAGTACGGAGGGACAGCGTAGCAATCAGCCCCAGCATTTT
CDR3: CASTEGQRSNQPQHF

size: NA
D: NA
J: TRBJ2-3
V: TRBV29-1
DNA: TGCAGCGTGGTCGGGGGTCCAGATACGCAGTATTTT
CDR3: CSVVGGPDTQYF

size: NA
D: TRBD1
J: TRBJ1-1
V: TRBV7-3
DNA: TGTGCCAGCAGCTTAAATCGGGACAGCACTGAAGCTTTCTTT
CDR3: CASSLNRDSTEAFF

size: NA
D: NA
J: TRBJ1-6
V: TRBV19
DNA: TGTGCCAGTAGTATCAATTATAATTCACCCCTCCACTTT
CDR3: CASSINYNSPLHF

size: NA
D: NA
J: TRBJ1-4
V: TRBV6-1
DNA: TGTGCCAGCAGTGAAGGGGCAGGAAAGGAAAAACTGTTTTTT
CDR3: CASSEGAGKEKLFF

size: NA
D: TRBD2
J: TRBJ2-2
V: TRBV10-1
DNA: TGCGCCAGCAGTGAGGGACTAGGTTACACCGGGGAGCTGTTTTTT
CDR3: CASSEGLGYTGELFF

size: NA
D: NA
J: TRBJ1-2
V: TRBV6-6
DNA: TGTGCCAGCAGTTATCAGGCTAACTATGGCTACACCTTC
CDR3: CASSYQANYGYTF

size: NA
D: NA
J: TRBJ2-7
V: TRBV4-1
DNA: TGCGCCAGCAGCCAAGATTACAGGCACAGGAACGAGCAGTACTTC
CDR3: CASSQDYRHRNEQYF

size: few
D: NA
J: TRBJ2-5
V: TRBV10-2
DNA: TGCGCCAGCAGTGGGGCCCTAGCGCAAGAGACCCAGTACTTC
CDR3: CASSGALAQETQYF

size: NA
D: NA
J: TRBJ2-2
V: TRBV18
DNA: TGTGCCAGCTCACCACCTCGTAGCACCGGGGAGCTGTTTTTT
CDR3: CASSPPRSTGELFF

size: once
D: NA
J: TRBJ2-2
V: TRBV5-6
DNA: TGTGCCAGCGGCGCGGACACAAGCACCGGGGAGCTGTTTTTT
CDR3: CASGADTSTGELFF

size: NA
D: NA
J: TRBJ2-1
V: TRBV20-1
DNA: TGCAGTGCTAGTGGTCCCCGAGGATACAATGAGCAGTTCTTC
CDR3: CSASGPRGYNEQFF

size: NA
D: TRBD2
J: TRBJ2-3
V: TRBV7-3
DNA: TGTGCCAGCAGCTCTACCCACGGACTAGCCTATACGCAGTATTTT
CDR3: CASSSTHGLAYTQYF

size: NA
D: TRBD2
J: TRBJ2-3
V: TRBV30
DNA: TGTGCCTGGAATCTAGCGGGAGGGGCTAATACGCAGTATTTT
CDR3: CAWNLAGGANTQYF

size: NA
D: TRBD1
J: TRBJ1-5
V: TRBV6-5
DNA: TGTGCCAGCAGCCTGACAGGGGGCGGAGATCAGCCCCAGCATTTT
CDR3: CASSLTGGGDQPQHF

size: NA
D: TRBD2
J: TRBJ2-3
V: TRBV19
DNA: TGTGCCAGTAGTCGACTAGCTAGGAGCACAGATACGCAGTATTTT
CDR3: CASSRLARSTDTQYF

size: NA
D: NA
J: TRBJ2-6
V: TRBV7-9
DNA: TGTGCCAGCAGCCTCGATTCTGCGGGTGGCGCCAACGTCCTGACTTTC
CDR3: CASSLDSAGGANVLTF

size: NA
D: TRBD1
J: TRBJ2-7
V: TRBV11-3
DNA: TGTGCCAGCAGCTCGGACAGGGGGCTAGGAGAGCAGTACTTC
CDR3: CASSSDRGLGEQYF

size: NA
D: NA
J: TRBJ2-7
V: TRBV7-8
DNA: TGTGCCAGCAGCTTAAAAGGGGACGAGCAGTACTTC
CDR3: CASSLKGDEQYF

size: NA
D: TRBD1
J: TRBJ1-4
V: TRBV23-1
DNA: TGCGCCAGCAGTCAACCTACAGGGGTCGGTGAAAAACTGTTTTTT
CDR3: CASSQPTGVGEKLFF

size: NA
D: NA
J: TRBJ2-7
V: TRBV18
DNA: TGTGCCAGCTCGGCGACAGAGGGGGTTTACGAGCAGTACTTC
CDR3: CASSATEGVYEQYF

size: NA
D: TRBD2
J: TRBJ2-2
V: TRBV5-5
DNA: TGTGCCAGCAGCTTGGGCGGAGCGGGGGGATACACCGGGGAGCTGTTTTTT
CDR3: CASSLGGAGGYTGELFF

size: NA
D: NA
J: TRBJ2-1
V: TRBV3-1/TRBV3-2
DNA: TGTGCCAGCAGCCGCACTCTAGCTGGTGAGCAGTTCTTC
CDR3: CASSRTLAGEQFF

size: NA
D: NA
J: TRBJ1-2
V: TRBV20-1
DNA: TGCAGTGCTAGAGATCAAGGCTACACCTTC
CDR3: CSARDQGYTF

size: once
D: NA
J: TRBJ1-5
V: TRBV21-1
DNA: TGTGCCAGCAGCAAAGAGAGGGACTTAGTAGGACAGCCCCAGCATTTT
CDR3: CASSKERDLVGQPQHF

size: NA
D: NA
J: TRBJ1-5
V: TRBV19
DNA: TGTGCCACCGCGGGGGGCCGGGCGGCCCAGCCCCAGCATTTT
CDR3: CATAGGRAAQPQHF

size: NA
D: NA
J: TRBJ1-4
V: TRBV3-1/TRBV3-2
DNA: TGTGCCAGCAGCCGACGTTTAGCCGAAAAACTGTTTTTT
CDR3: CASSRRLAEKLFF

size: NA
D: TRBD1
J: TRBJ1-1
V: TRBV5-1
DNA: TGCGCCAGCAGCTCGGGACAGGACACTGAAGCTTTCTTT
CDR3: CASSSGQDTEAFF

size: NA
D: TRBD2
J: TRBJ2-2
V: TRBV2
DNA: TGTGCCAGCAGGGAATGGGAGGGAGGATCGGGGGAGCTGTTTTTT
CDR3: CASREWEGGSGELFF

size: NA
D: NA
J: TRBJ1-2
V: TRBV6-5
DNA: TGTGCCAGCAGTAGGGCAGGGAACTATGGCTACACCTTC
CDR3: CASSRAGNYGYTF

size: NA
D: NA
J: TRBJ2-7
V: TRBV30
DNA: TGTGCCTGGAGTGTACAGGGTCGCGAGCAGTACTTC
CDR3: CAWSVQGREQYF

size: NA
D: TRBD1
J: TRBJ2-3
V: TRBV19
DNA: TGTGCCAGCGGACAGGGTTATACGCAGTATTTT
CDR3: CASGQGYTQYF

size: once
D: TRBD1
J: TRBJ2-5
V: TRBV5-4
DNA: TGTGCCAGCAGCCTATACAGGGGCCAAGAGACCCAGTACTTC
CDR3: CASSLYRGQETQYF

size: few
D: TRBD1
J: TRBJ2-5
V: TRBV7-6
DNA: TGTGCCAGCAGCTTAGCAGGACAGGGAAAAGAGACCCAGTACTTC
CDR3: CASSLAGQGKETQYF

size: NA
D: TRBD2
J: TRBJ2-1
V: TRBV5-1
DNA: TGCGCCAGCAGCGAGACTAGCGGGAGTTGGTATGAGCAGTTCTTC
CDR3: CASSETSGSWYEQFF

size: NA
D: TRBD1
J: TRBJ2-2
V: TRBV18
DNA: TGTGCCAGCTCAGTCCGAACAGGGGGAAGAGGGGAGCTGTTTTTT
CDR3: CASSVRTGGRGELFF

size: NA
D: TRBD1
J: TRBJ2-1
V: TRBV5-1
DNA: TGCGCCAGCAGCTTAAGTGGGGACAGCGGTTCGAGGAATGAGCAGTTCTTC
CDR3: CASSLSGDSGSRNEQFF

size: NA
D: NA
J: TRBJ2-2
V: TRBV2
DNA: TGTGCCAGCAAAGAGGGTTTGGACACCGGGGAGCTGTTTTTT
CDR3: CASKEGLDTGELFF

size: NA
D: NA
J: TRBJ1-2
V: TRBV6-5
DNA: TGTGCCAGCAGTTACGACAGTTCACCTAACTATGGCTACACCTTC
CDR3: CASSYDSSPNYGYTF

size: NA
D: TRBD1
J: TRBJ2-3
V: TRBV19
DNA: TGTGCCAGTAGTACCGGGACAGGGGATACGCAGTATTTT
CDR3: CASSTGTGDTQYF

size: once
D: NA
J: TRBJ2-1
V: TRBV6-6
DNA: TGTGCCAGCAGAAGAGGGGGGGACGACAATGAGCAGTTCTTC
CDR3: CASRRGGDDNEQFF

size: NA
D: TRBD2
J: TRBJ2-1
V: TRBV25-1
DNA: TGTGCCAGCAGTGAAGGCAGCGGGAGGATCTACAATGAGCAGTTCTTC
CDR3: CASSEGSGRIYNEQFF

size: NA
D: NA
J: TRBJ1-3
V: TRBV5-1
DNA: TGCGCCAGCAGACAGGGACTAGGGTCTGGAAACACCATATATTTT
CDR3: CASRQGLGSGNTIYF